Following are 6 T cell receptor beta chains from one sample sequenced in a study of cytomegalovirus exposure and HLA in healthy donors. Primers included in the PCR were 60 Vbeta and 13 Jbeta primers. Assay: immunoSEQ multiplex PCR; the TCRdb copy retains only in-frame clones and omits some. The table records about 130,000 clones, roughly 79% of them present only once. The source material was PBMCs. The receptors here all came from a boy aged 2-9 years in good health and CMV-seronegative.

The chain recombines TRBV10-3 with TRBJ2-1, with TRBD2 identical over 9 bases. The CDR3 is 15 residues long. The trim removed 2 bases at V and 6 bases at J, leaving 5 bases unmatched. Germline V CDR1 and CDR2: ENHRY, SYGVKD. The CDR3 bases are TGTGCCATCAGTGAGCCGGGACTAGCCCCCAATGAGCAGTTCTTC. Translating gives CAISEPGLAPNEQFF.

The chain links TRBV7-2 to TRBJ1-6; D possibly corresponds to TRBD1 (5 bases). CDR1 and CDR2 from the germline V gene are SGHTA and FQGNSA. The length of the CDR3 is 17 residues. The V and J ends lost 0 bases and 5 bases respectively, with 14 bases between them. CDR3 sequence reads: CASSLAAVGADNSPLHF. The CDR3 coding sequence is TGTGCCAGCAGCTTAGCGGCTGTAGGGGCGGATAATTCACCCCTCCACTTT.

This sequence joins TRBV5-1 and TRBJ1-1; 8 nucleotides agree with TRBD1. After removal of 4 bases from V and 0 bases from J, the junction contained 5 bases not matched to a gene. The CDR3 contains 15 residues. CDR1 is SGHRS and CDR2 is YFSETQ in the germline V gene. As DNA, the CDR3 is TGCGCCAGCAGCCTCCCGGGACAGGTGAACACTGAAGCTTTCTTT. Protein product: CASSLPGQVNTEAFF. The full variable domain, rest sourced from reference TRBV5-1 and TRBJ1-1, is KAGVTQTPRYLIKTRGQQVTLSCSPISGHRSVSWYQQTPGQGLQFLFEYFSETQRNKGNFPGRFSGRQFSNSRSEMNVSTLELGDSALYLCASSLPGQVNTEAFFGQGTRLTVV.

This rearrangement joins TRBV27 to TRBJ1-2; D gene ambiguous. The CDR3 runs to 15 residues. Deletions cut 3 bases from V and 4 bases from J, with 15 bases between. Germline V lookup: CDR1 MNHEY, CDR2 SMNVEV (reference sequence). The DNA of the CDR3 is TGTGCCAGCAGTTTTGGGAGCACAGAGGGCTATGGCTACACCTTC. Amino acid sequence: CASSFGSTEGYGYTF.

The chain uses TRBV6-4 and TRBJ2-2; D perhaps matches TRBD1 (5 bases). The CDR3 sequence is 14 residues long. Deletions cut 7 bases from V and 6 bases from J, with 15 bases between. Germline CDR1 MRHNA, CDR2 SNTAGT. The CDR3 DNA reads as TGTGCCAGCACCCCAGGCCAGGGATCCGGGGAGCTGTTTTTT. This sequence encodes CASTPGQGSGELFF.

V is TRBV6-4 and J is TRBJ2-3, with a possible D match to TRBD2 (5 bases). V lost 3 bases and J 8 bases, leaving 18 bases between the germline ends. The CDR3 is 15 amino acids. From germline, CDR1 is MRHNA and CDR2 SNTAGT. CDR3 coding DNA: TGTGCCAGCAGTGAAGCGGCAGGTGGTCTCGCTACGCAGTATTTT. Translating gives CASSEAAGGLATQYF.